The T cell receptor (beta chain) described here comes from a study of T cell responses to AZD1222 COVID-19 vaccine. About the research overall: The analysis combined second doses at about 4 or about 12 weeks.

As to this clone: Its target is not known.

TCRdb's copy holds only in-frame clones and misses some; the assay was immunoSEQ multiplex PCR. The sample has about 100,000 clones; 88% are singletons. The CDR3 is made up of 17 amino acids. V lost 2 bases, J lost 7 bases, and 10 bases stayed unmatched. The V gene's germline CDR1 is LGHNA and CDR2 YSLEER. Study-wide findings and caveats: Variant regions that are unmutated are reportedly the target of nearly half of spike-specific TCRs.

The receptor was isolated from an adult in good health. Sequences were derived from peripheral blood, sampled on day 0 of AZD1222 vaccination. The genes are TRBV4-3 and TRBJ2-2; TRBD2 aligns across 10 bases. CDR3 sequence (DNA): TGCGCCAGCAGCCAATACCCCCCTAGCGGGAGCAGCGGGGAGCTGTTTTTT. Translation: CASSQYPPSGSSGELFF.